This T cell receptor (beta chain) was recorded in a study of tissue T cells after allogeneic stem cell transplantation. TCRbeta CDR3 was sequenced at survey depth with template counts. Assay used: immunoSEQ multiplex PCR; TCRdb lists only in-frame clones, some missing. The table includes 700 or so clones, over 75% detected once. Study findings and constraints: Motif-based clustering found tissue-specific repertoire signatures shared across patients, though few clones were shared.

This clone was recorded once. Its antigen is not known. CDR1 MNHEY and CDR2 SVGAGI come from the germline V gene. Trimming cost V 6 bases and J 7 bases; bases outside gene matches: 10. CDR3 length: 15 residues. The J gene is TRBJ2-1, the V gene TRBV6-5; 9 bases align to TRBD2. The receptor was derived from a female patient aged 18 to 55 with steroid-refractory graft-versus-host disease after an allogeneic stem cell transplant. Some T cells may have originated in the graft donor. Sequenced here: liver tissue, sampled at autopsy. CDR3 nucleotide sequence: TGTGCCAGCAGGCCGCTAGCGGGAAGTAGGAATGAGCAGTTCTTC. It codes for CASRPLAGSRNEQFF.